These T cell receptor beta chains were read from a single sample in a study of cytomegalovirus exposure and HLA in healthy donors. Profiling relied on immunoSEQ multiplex PCR, and the TCRdb table lists in-frame clones only, not all of them. The sample includes some 310,000 clones, roughly 86% of them seen just once. Sequenced sample: PBMCs. These receptors originate from a man younger than 45 in good health and CMV-seronegative. Both conserved end residues are part of each CDR3. The D gene is left open where the match is weak. Size tells how often a clone was seen (once, few, many) or the class of an expanded clone, and some rows leave it out.

j_call cdr3_length d_call v_call clone_size cdr3_nt cdr3_aa
TRBJ1-2 14 - TRBV27 once TGTGCCAGCAGTTTATCGTCGCGGAGTCGGGGCTACACCTTC CASSLSSRSRGYTF
TRBJ1-6 13 TRBD1 TRBV30 - TGTGCCTGGCATCCGGGACAGGGGGCACCCCTCCACTTT CAWHPGQGAPLHF
TRBJ1-5 16 TRBD1 TRBV6-6 - TGTGCCAGCAGTTACTCCGGGACAGGGCGTCGGCAGCCCCAGCATTTT CASSYSGTGRRQPQHF
TRBJ1-3 16 - TRBV10-2 - TGCGCCAGCAGTGAAATAGACAGGCCGCCTGGAAACACCATATATTTT CASSEIDRPPGNTIYF
TRBJ2-7 15 TRBD2 TRBV9 - TGTGCCAGCAGCGTATTTTCGGGGGGGCCGTACGAGCAGTACTTC CASSVFSGGPYEQYF
TRBJ1-6 18 - TRBV5-4 - TGTGCCAGCAGCTATATATTAGGGAGGGGCTCCTATAATTCACCCCTCCACTTT CASSYILGRGSYNSPLHF
TRBJ1-5 14 TRBD1 TRBV4-3 - TGCGCCAGCAGCCGGGACAGGGGCAATCAGCCCCAGCATTTT CASSRDRGNQPQHF
TRBJ2-1 13 - TRBV7-9 - TGTGCCAGCAGCTTTTCCCGAGGAGGTGAGCAGTTCTTC CASSFSRGGEQFF
TRBJ1-2 15 - TRBV19 - TGTGCCAGTAGTCCGGGAACGGGACACCTCTATGGCTACACCTTC CASSPGTGHLYGYTF
TRBJ1-1 14 TRBD1 TRBV30 - TGTGCCTGGTACCAGGGGGCGCCTGGAGCTGAAGCTTTCTTT CAWYQGAPGAEAFF
TRBJ2-7 15 - TRBV7-6 - TGTGCCAGCAGCCCCGGACTCCTGAGCTCCTACGAGCAGTACTTC CASSPGLLSSYEQYF
TRBJ1-1 16 - TRBV18 once TGTGCCAGCTCACCACTGGGGGGAACGACGAACACTGAAGCTTTCTTT CASSPLGGTTNTEAFF
TRBJ2-1 15 TRBD2 TRBV7-9 - TGTGCCAGCAGCTTAAGGAGCGGGGAGGGTTCTGAGCAGTTCTTC CASSLRSGEGSEQFF
TRBJ1-5 16 TRBD1 TRBV7-2 - TGTGCCAGCAGCCTTAGGACAGGGGGGCACAATCAGCCCCAGCATTTT CASSLRTGGHNQPQHF
TRBJ1-1 13 - TRBV30 few TGTGCCTGGAGTGTCCGACAAGCAAGAGTAGCTTTCTTT CAWSVRQARVAFF
TRBJ2-7 16 - TRBV5-1 - TGCGCCAGCAGCTTGGTTCCCGGACGGACTTCCTACGAGCAGTACTTC CASSLVPGRTSYEQYF
TRBJ1-1 11 - TRBV7-2 - TGTGCCAGCATGGGAGCAGCTGAAGCTTTCTTT CASMGAAEAFF
TRBJ2-6 16 TRBD1 TRBV15 few TGTGCCACCAGCACAGGGGGACACTCTGGGGCCAACGTCCTGACTTTC CATSTGGHSGANVLTF
TRBJ1-4 14 TRBD1 TRBV9 once TGTGCCAGCAGCGAGGGGACAGGGTATGAAAAACTGTTTTTT CASSEGTGYEKLFF
TRBJ2-6 19 TRBD2 TRBV15 - TGTGCCACCAGCAGAGGCCTACGGGGGGAATCGTCTGGGGCCAACGTCCTGACTTTC CATSRGLRGESSGANVLTF
TRBJ1-2 15 TRBD1 TRBV15 - TGTGCCACCAGCAGGGAGACAGGGACCAACTATGGCTACACCTTC CATSRETGTNYGYTF
TRBJ2-1 20 TRBD2 TRBV4-1 - TGCGCCAGCAGCCAAGATGGTGGTAGCGGGGGGCCCACCACCTACAATGAGCAGTTCTTC CASSQDGGSGGPTTYNEQFF
TRBJ1-2 13 - TRBV15 - TGTGCCACCAGCCCCTCCCCCCAGGGGGGCTACACCTTC CATSPSPQGGYTF
TRBJ2-3 17 - TRBV9 - TGTGCCAGCAGCGCTCACAGCCTTCCTCCTCGCACAGATACGCAGTATTTT CASSAHSLPPRTDTQYF
TRBJ1-2 13 - TRBV6-5 once TGTGCCAGCAGTTACCCCACCGGGGTAGGCTACACCTTC CASSYPTGVGYTF
TRBJ2-4 16 TRBD1 TRBV7-8 - TGTGCCAGCAGCGCCCGGGACAGTTTGGCCAAAAACATTCAGTACTTC CASSARDSLAKNIQYF
TRBJ1-2 13 - TRBV9 - TGTGCCAGCAGCGCAGGTTGGGGGGGCGGCTACACCTTC CASSAGWGGGYTF
TRBJ1-4 17 - TRBV11-2 once TGTGCCAGCAGGCTACTGCCCAAGGGGCTACCTAATGAAAAACTGTTTTTT CASRLLPKGLPNEKLFF
TRBJ1-3 17 TRBD1 TRBV2 once TGTGCCAGCACCCCTCCGGGACAGGGGGTCTCTGGAAACACCATATATTTT CASTPPGQGVSGNTIYF
TRBJ1-2 15 - TRBV7-9 - TGTGCCAGCAGCCACGTTTCGGTCCCTAACTATGGCTACACCTTC CASSHVSVPNYGYTF
TRBJ1-5 15 - TRBV5-1 - TGCGCCAGCAGCTTGCTGGGGGGTGGGAATCAGCCCCAGCATTTT CASSLLGGGNQPQHF
TRBJ2-7 15 - TRBV7-2 few TGTGCCAGCAGCTTAGGGGCGGGACGGGCCTACGAGCAGTACTTC CASSLGAGRAYEQYF
TRBJ2-1 16 TRBD2 TRBV4-1 - TGCGCCAGCAGTCTATCCGGGACTAGCGGGAGGGGTGAGCAGTTCTTC CASSLSGTSGRGEQFF
TRBJ1-5 16 - TRBV6-6 once TGTGCCAGCAGTTATCTTCAGGACTTCGGAAATCAGCCCCAGCATTTT CASSYLQDFGNQPQHF